The TCR beta chain described here comes from a study of blood T cell repertoires in COVID-19. Study overall: Samples came from the United States, Italy and Spain, spanning acute and convalescent COVID-19. From T cells, B-cell-depleted T cells, or PBMCs came the material, which was cDNA or gDNA.

As processed by the authors: It was from reference gene primer amplification that nucleated cell counts were estimated. Clones were read by immunoSEQ multiplex PCR, and TCRdb kept only the in-frame ones, dropping some. V, J and clone size reflect that table, while D and trimming were determined from the DNA. Of roughly 100,000 clones in the sample, about 91% were seen once. Germline values: CDR1 SGHRS, CDR2 YFSETQ. V dropped 2 bases and J dropped 13 bases, with 13 bases sitting between them. The CDR3 is made up of 12 amino acids. The chain couples TRBV5-1 to TRBJ2-1; D unresolved. The TCR sequence derives from a woman over 75 with active COVID-19. Source material: peripheral blood. CDR3 nucleotides: TGCGCCAGCAGCTTAGGCGGCCACGACCAGTTCTTC. It translates to CASSLGGHDQFF.